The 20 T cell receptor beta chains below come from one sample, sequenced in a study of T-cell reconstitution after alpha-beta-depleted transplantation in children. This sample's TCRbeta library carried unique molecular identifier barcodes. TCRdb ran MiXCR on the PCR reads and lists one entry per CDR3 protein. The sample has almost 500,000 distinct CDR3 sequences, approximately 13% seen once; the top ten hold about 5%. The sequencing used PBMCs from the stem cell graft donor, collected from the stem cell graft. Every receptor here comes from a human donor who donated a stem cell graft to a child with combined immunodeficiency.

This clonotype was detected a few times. CDR3 nucleotides: TGTGCCAGCAGCGTAGATTGGGGGTTTGGAGAGACCCAGTACTTC. Its protein product is CASSVDWGFGETQYF. This chain links TRBV9 with TRBJ2-5; D assignment may be TRBD1 or TRBD2 (5 bases each). The CDR3 length is 15 residues. The V end was cut by 0 bases, the J end by 4 bases, with 13 bases between. Per germline, CDR1 SGDLS and CDR2 YYNGEE.

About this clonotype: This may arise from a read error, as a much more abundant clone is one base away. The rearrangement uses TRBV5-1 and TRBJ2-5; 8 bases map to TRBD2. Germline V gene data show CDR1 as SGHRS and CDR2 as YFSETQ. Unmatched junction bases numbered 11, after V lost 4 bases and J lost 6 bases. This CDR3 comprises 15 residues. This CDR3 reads CASSGGEREKKTQYF. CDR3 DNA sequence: TGCGCCAGCAGCGGAGGGGAGCGGGAGAAGAAGACCCAGTACTTC.

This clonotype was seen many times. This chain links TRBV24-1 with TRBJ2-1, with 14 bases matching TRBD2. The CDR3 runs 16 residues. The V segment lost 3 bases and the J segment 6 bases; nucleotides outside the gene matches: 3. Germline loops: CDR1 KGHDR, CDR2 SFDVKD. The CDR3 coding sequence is TGTGCCACCAGTGATCAAGGACTAGCGGGGGGCAATGAGCAGTTCTTC. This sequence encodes CATSDQGLAGGNEQFF.

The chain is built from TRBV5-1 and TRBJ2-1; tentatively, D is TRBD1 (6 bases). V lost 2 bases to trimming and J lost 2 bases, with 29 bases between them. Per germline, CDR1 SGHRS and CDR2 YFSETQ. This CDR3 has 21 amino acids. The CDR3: CASSFLDRLNRGTRAYNEQFF. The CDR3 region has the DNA TGCGCCAGCAGCTTTTTGGACCGCCTAAATAGGGGGACCCGAGCCTACAATGAGCAGTTCTTC.

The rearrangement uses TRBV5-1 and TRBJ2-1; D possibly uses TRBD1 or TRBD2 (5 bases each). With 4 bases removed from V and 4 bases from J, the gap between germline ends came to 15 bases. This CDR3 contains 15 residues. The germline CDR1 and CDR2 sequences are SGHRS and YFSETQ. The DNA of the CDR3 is TGCGCCAGCAGCCCCCCCGGGACCAATTACAATGAGCAGTTCTTC. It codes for CASSPPGTNYNEQFF.

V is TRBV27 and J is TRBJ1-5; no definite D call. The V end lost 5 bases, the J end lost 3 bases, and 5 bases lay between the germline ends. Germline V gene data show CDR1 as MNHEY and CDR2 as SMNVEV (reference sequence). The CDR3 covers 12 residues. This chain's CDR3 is CASSAVNQPQHF. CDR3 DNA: TGTGCCAGCAGTGCAGTCAATCAGCCCCAGCATTTT.

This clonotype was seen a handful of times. CDR3 sequence reads: CASSLWAGGREDTQYF. DNA for the CDR3: TGTGCCAGCAGCTTATGGGCAGGGGGCCGGGAAGATACGCAGTATTTT. The V gene is TRBV7-2, the J gene TRBJ2-3, with 8 bases fitting TRBD1. Losses at the gene ends were 2 bases for V and 5 bases for J; bases not matched to a gene: 9. There are 16 residues in the CDR3. Per germline, CDR1 SGHTA and CDR2 FQGNSA.

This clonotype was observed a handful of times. The CDR3 spells CASSPGALPYNEQFF. CDR3 in DNA: TGTGCCAGCAGCCCTGGGGCCCTGCCCTACAATGAGCAGTTCTTC. The V and J genes are TRBV9 and TRBJ2-1; a possible D gene is TRBD1 (5 bases). The CDR3 length is 15 residues. Trimming took 4 bases from V and 2 from J, leaving 13 bases between them. CDR1 and CDR2 from the germline V gene are SGDLS and YYNGEE.

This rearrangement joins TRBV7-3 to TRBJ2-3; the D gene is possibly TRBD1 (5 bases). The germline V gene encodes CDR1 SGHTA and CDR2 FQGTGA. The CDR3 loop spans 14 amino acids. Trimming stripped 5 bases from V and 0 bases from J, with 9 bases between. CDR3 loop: CASSKTVSTDTQYF. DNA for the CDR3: TGTGCCAGCAGCAAGACAGTTAGCACAGATACGCAGTATTTT.

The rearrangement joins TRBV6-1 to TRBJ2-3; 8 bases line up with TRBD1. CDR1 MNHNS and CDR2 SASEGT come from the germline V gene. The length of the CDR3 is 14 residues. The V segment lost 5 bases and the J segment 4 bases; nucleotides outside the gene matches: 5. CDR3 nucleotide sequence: TGTGCCAGCAGTCGGACAGGGAAAGCAGATACGCAGTATTTT. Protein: CASSRTGKADTQYF.

DNA for the CDR3: TGCGCCAGCAGCTTGTCTGGGACAGGGGGCCTGCAGCAGTACTTC. Translating it yields CASSLSGTGGLQQYF. This chain links TRBV5-1 with TRBJ2-7, with 12 positions matching TRBD1. The CDR3 runs to 15 residues. V lost 1 base and J lost 8; bases outside the gene matches: 7. Germline V gene data show CDR1 as SGHRS and CDR2 as YFSETQ.

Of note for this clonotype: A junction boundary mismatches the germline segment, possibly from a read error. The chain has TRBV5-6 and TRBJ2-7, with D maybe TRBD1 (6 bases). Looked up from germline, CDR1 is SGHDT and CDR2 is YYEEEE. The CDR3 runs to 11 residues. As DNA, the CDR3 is TGTGCCAGCAGCCATGGCAGGGACACACACTTC. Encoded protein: CASSHGRDTHF.

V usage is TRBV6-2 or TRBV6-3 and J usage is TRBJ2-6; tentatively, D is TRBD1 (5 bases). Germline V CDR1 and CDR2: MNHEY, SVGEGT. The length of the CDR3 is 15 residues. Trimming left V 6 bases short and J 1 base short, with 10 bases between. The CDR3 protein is CASSQDRSGANVLTF. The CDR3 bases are TGTGCCAGCAGCCAAGACAGATCTGGGGCCAACGTCCTGACTTTC.

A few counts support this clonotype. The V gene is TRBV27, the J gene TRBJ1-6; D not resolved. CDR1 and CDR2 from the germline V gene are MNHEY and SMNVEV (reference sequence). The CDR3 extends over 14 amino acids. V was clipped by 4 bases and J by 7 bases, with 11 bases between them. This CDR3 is CASSSLRHNSPLHF. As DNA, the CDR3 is TGTGCCAGCAGTTCGCTCAGACACAATTCACCCCTCCACTTT.

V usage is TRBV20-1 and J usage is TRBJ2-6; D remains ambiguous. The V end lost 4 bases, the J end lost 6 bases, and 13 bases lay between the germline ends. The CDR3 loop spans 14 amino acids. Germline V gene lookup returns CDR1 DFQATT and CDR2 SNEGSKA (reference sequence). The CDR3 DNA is TGCAGTGCTATCCCGGCCGGCGCGGCCAACGTCCTGACTTTC. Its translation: CSAIPAGAANVLTF.

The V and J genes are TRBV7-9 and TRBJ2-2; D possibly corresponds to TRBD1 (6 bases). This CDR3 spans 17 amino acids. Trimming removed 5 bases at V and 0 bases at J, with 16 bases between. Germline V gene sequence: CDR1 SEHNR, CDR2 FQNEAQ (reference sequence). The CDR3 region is CASSPTRRQANTGELFF. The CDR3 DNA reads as TGTGCCAGCAGCCCGACCCGTAGACAGGCGAACACCGGGGAGCTGTTTTTT.

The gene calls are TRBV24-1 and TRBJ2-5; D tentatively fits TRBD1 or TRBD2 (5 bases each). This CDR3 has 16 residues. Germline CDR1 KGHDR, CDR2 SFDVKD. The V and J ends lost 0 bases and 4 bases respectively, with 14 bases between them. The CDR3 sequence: CATSDLDGGARETQYF. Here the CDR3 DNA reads TGTGCCACCAGTGATTTGGATGGGGGAGCAAGAGAGACCCAGTACTTC.

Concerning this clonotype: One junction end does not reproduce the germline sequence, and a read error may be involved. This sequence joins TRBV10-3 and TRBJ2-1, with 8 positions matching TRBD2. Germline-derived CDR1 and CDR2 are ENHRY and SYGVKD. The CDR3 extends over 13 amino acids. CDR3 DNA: TGTGTCATCAGCGGGGGCTCCTACAATGAGCAGTTCTTC. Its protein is CVISGGSYNEQFF.

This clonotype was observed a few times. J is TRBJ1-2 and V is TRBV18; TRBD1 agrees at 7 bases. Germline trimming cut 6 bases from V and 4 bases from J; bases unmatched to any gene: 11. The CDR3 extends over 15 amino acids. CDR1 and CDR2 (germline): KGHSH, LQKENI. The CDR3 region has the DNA TGTGCCAGCTCGCCCGAGGGGGCGTCCGGCTATGGCTACACCTTC. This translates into CASSPEGASGYGYTF.

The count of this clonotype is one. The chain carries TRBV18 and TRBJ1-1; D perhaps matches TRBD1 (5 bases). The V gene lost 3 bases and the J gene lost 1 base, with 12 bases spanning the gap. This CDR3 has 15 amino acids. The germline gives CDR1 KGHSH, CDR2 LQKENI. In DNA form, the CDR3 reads TGTGCCAGCTCACCGAGCGGCGGGGGGAACACTGAAGCTTTCTTT. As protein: CASSPSGGGNTEAFF. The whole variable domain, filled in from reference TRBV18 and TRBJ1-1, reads NAGVMQNPRHLVRRRGQEARLRCSPMKGHSHVYWYRQLPEEGLKFMVYLQKENIIDESGMPKERFSAEFPKEGPSILRIQQVVRGDSAAYFCASSPSGGGNTEAFFGQGTRLTVV.